Sequencing of this TCR beta chain was carried out in a study of T cells after posttransplantation cyclophosphamide. TCRdb's table, derived via immunoSEQ multiplex PCR, lists solely in-frame clones and lacks some. The record shows some 12,000 clones for this sample, with no singletons present. Treatment was busulfan-fludarabine conditioning, a marrow graft, and cyclophosphamide on days +3 and +4. The V end was cut by 4 bases, the J end by 1 base, with 11 bases between. Looked up from germline, CDR1 is SGHNT and CDR2 is YENEEA. This CDR3 is 16 amino acids long. This clone was seen at least ten times. Its antigen is still unknown. Study-level points and caveats: Recipient CMV seropositivity and CMV reactivation strongly tracked TRB clonality. Tissue-infiltrating T cells from skin or gut overlapped little with blood T cells. Donor CD8+ memory clones often dominated recipient blood repertoires at later times.

The TCR was taken from a female patient aged 40 to 50 who received an allogeneic stem cell transplant from a related donor, was CMV-positive, and had acute GVHD only. Some of the T cells may derive from the graft donor. The gene calls are TRBV11-3 and TRBJ2-6; a weak D match, TRBD1 (5 bases). The sequences come from PBMCs, collected after allogeneic stem cell transplant with posttransplant cyclophosphamide. The CDR3 sequence is CASSSIWTSGANVLTF. The DNA for the CDR3 is TGTGCCAGCAGCTCCATTTGGACATCTGGGGCCAACGTCCTGACTTTC.